This T cell receptor (beta chain) was captured by sequencing in a study of cytomegalovirus exposure and HLA in healthy donors. Study-level points and caveats: Cytomegalovirus status, reportedly, was diagnosed with high specificity and sensitivity by the classifier. Altogether, 150 or so TCR beta chains were recorded as cytomegalovirus-associated.

The donors were members of the approximately 130-subject validation cohort (separate from the approximately 670-subject first cohort). The CDR3 covers 13 residues. Trimming took off 7 bases at V and 2 bases at J, with 9 bases between the two ends. Germline values: CDR1 ENHRY, CDR2 SYGVKD. Sequencing was performed with immunoSEQ multiplex PCR; in TCRdb, only in-frame clones are kept and a portion is missing. The sample lists around 300,000 clones, about 86% seen once, with roughly 0.99% in the top ten. With regard to this clone: Its antigen is unidentified.

The sample was PBMCs. This sequence originates from a woman between 18 and 30 years old in good health and CMV-seronegative. This rearrangement joins TRBV10-3 to TRBJ1-3; D is unresolved. In DNA, the CDR3 is TGTGCCATCACCGACGGAGCTGGAAACACCATATATTTT. Protein sequence: CAITDGAGNTIYF.